The 21 T cell receptor beta chains in this list originate from one sample, sequenced in a study of blood T cell repertoires in COVID-19. Clones were sequenced by immunoSEQ multiplex PCR, and TCRdb holds only the in-frame ones, with some missing. The data show 100,000 to 150,000 clones, with roughly 74% seen just once and less than 6.5% held by the top ten. Sequencing was carried out using peripheral blood. The receptors here all came from a man aged 60 to 75 with acute or convalescent COVID-19.

The V gene is TRBV4-1, the J gene TRBJ1-1; D is possibly TRBD1 (6 bases). The germline V gene encodes CDR1 MGHRA and CDR2 YSYEKL. The CDR3 is made up of 15 amino acids. V was trimmed by 8 bases and J by 3 bases, leaving 19 bases between them. The DNA of the CDR3 is TGCGCCAGCCGGCCAAGGGGGGGATTGGACACTGAAGCTTTCTTT. As protein: CASRPRGGLDTEAFF.

The J gene is TRBJ2-5, the V gene TRBV28; no clear D. Germline CDR1 reads MDHEN; CDR2 reads SYDVKM. The CDR3 has 15 amino acids. Trimming took off 1 base at V and 3 bases at J, with 12 bases between the two ends. CDR3 protein: CASSLSSGLEETQYF. CDR3 in DNA: TGTGCCAGCAGTTTATCGTCCGGGTTGGAAGAGACCCAGTACTTC.

The V call is TRBV4-1, the J call TRBJ2-1; 7 positions agree with TRBD2. J gave up 6 bases and V 2 bases, and 10 bases lay outside the gene matches. Germline CDR1 and CDR2: MGHRA and YSYEKL. The CDR3 sequence is 16 residues long. In nucleotides, the CDR3 is TGCGCCAGCAGCCAAACCGGCGGGGCGGGAGTCAATGAGCAGTTCTTC. Translating gives CASSQTGGAGVNEQFF.

The V gene is TRBV3-1 (or the pseudogene TRBV3-2), the J gene TRBJ2-2; D uncertain. Trimming pared 4 bases from V and 5 bases from J, leaving 11 bases between. Germline V gives CDR1 LGHDT, CDR2 YNNKEL (reference sequence). The CDR3 runs to 14 residues. CDR3 protein: CASSPSRITGELFF. The CDR3 nucleotides read TGTGCCAGCAGCCCTTCCAGAATAACCGGGGAGCTGTTTTTT.

Remarks on this clone: This specimen includes other DNA sequences encoding the same CDR3. V usage is TRBV6-6 and J usage is TRBJ2-7; 11 bases map to TRBD2. The germline V gene has CDR1 MNHNY and CDR2 SVGAGI (reference sequence). CDR3 length: 14 residues. The V gene end was trimmed by 5 bases and the J gene end by 1 base; junction bases not matched to a gene: 1. The chain's CDR3 is CASSRLAGSYEQYF. CDR3 nucleotide sequence: TGTGCCAGCAGTAGACTAGCGGGATCCTACGAGCAGTACTTC.

This clone was observed once. The CDR3 DNA is TGCAGCGTTGTACAGACAGGGACAAATCAGCCCCAGCATTTT. Protein: CSVVQTGTNQPQHF. This rearrangement joins TRBV29-1 to TRBJ1-5, with 7 nucleotides matching TRBD1. V gave up 4 bases and J gave up 4 bases; unmatched junction bases: 7. The length of the CDR3 is 14 residues. CDR1 is SQVTM, CDR2 ANQGSEA, per germline. Looking up the rest from reference TRBV29-1 and TRBJ1-5 gives the full variable domain: SAVISQKPSRDICQRGTSLTIQCQVDSQVTMMFWYRQQPGQSLTLIATANQGSEATYESGFVIDKFPISRPNLTFSTLTVSNMSPEDSSIYLCSVVQTGTNQPQHFGDGTRLSIL.

The V and J genes are TRBV27 and TRBJ1-2; 12 positions match TRBD1. CDR1 and CDR2 (germline): MNHEY, SMNVEV (reference sequence). V lost 6 bases and J lost 4; bases outside the gene matches: 9. This CDR3 contains 16 residues. The CDR3 is CASSRKGQGAGYGYTF. CDR3 bases: TGTGCCAGCAGCAGGAAGGGACAGGGGGCAGGCTATGGCTACACCTTC.

V is TRBV6-5 and J is TRBJ2-4; 9 nucleotides agree with TRBD1. Germline CDR1 MNHEY, CDR2 SVGAGI. The CDR3 spans 14 residues. The V segment lost 6 bases and the J segment 7 bases; nucleotides outside the gene matches: 7. CDR3 in amino acids: CASSPGQGANIQYF. The CDR3 nucleotides are TGTGCCAGCAGCCCGGGACAGGGAGCTAACATTCAGTACTTC.

The chain employs TRBV5-4 and TRBJ2-7; 8 bases fit TRBD2. The CDR3 is 17 residues long. V gave up 0 bases and J gave up 6 bases; unmatched junction bases: 14. The germline V gene encodes CDR1 SGHNT and CDR2 YYREEE (reference sequence). The CDR3 region is CASSLAGGGRSLSEQYF. Here the CDR3 DNA reads TGTGCCAGCAGCTTGGCTGGTGGCGGGAGGTCTCTTAGCGAGCAGTACTTC.

This clone has more than one count but fewer than ten. The chain has TRBV12-3 or TRBV12-4 and TRBJ1-2; 7 bases line up with TRBD1. With V trimmed by 6 bases and J by 6 bases, 4 bases remained unmatched. The CDR3 totals 12 residues. The CDR3 loop is CASSRQGNGYTF. CDR3 in DNA: TGTGCCAGCAGCCGACAGGGAAATGGCTACACCTTC.

The chain is built from TRBV3-1 (or the pseudogene TRBV3-2) and TRBJ1-6; D may be TRBD1 (6 bases). V lost 4 bases to trimming and J lost 0 bases, with 10 bases between them. The CDR3 spans 16 residues. Per the germline V gene, CDR1 is LGHDT and CDR2 is YNNKEL (reference sequence). The CDR3 bases are TGTGCCAGCAGCCCACAGGGAGTCTCCTATAATTCACCCCTCCACTTT. The encoded protein is CASSPQGVSYNSPLHF.

The chain carries TRBV2 and TRBJ1-6; 9 bases agree with TRBD1. The length of the CDR3 is 13 residues. The germline V gene encodes CDR1 SNHLY and CDR2 FYNNEI. V dropped 8 bases and J dropped 9; count of bases not matched to a gene: 5. The CDR3 bases are TGTGCCAGCCGGACAGGGGTACGTTCACCCCTCCACTTT. The encoded protein is CASRTGVRSPLHF.

The chain uses TRBV15 and TRBJ2-2, with 7 bases that match TRBD1. Trimming removed 0 bases from V and 5 bases from J; junction bases left unmatched: 9. Germline V gives CDR1 LNHNV, CDR2 YYDKDF (reference sequence). This CDR3 is 17 amino acids long. The CDR3 DNA sequence: TGTGCCACCAGCAGAGATCCGCCAGGGGGTCGTACCGGGGAGCTGTTTTTT. This encodes CATSRDPPGGRTGELFF.

The V and J genes are TRBV6-5 and TRBJ1-1, with D tentatively TRBD1 (5 bases). Trimming took off 10 bases at V and 5 bases at J, with 17 bases between the two ends. The CDR3 is 13 amino acids. The germline V gene has CDR1 MNHEY and CDR2 SVGAGI. CDR3 amino acids: CATLWGRATEAFF. The DNA for the CDR3 is TGTGCCACCCTTTGGGGCAGGGCTACTGAAGCTTTCTTT.

The CDR3 sequence is CASSFAGATLGGYTF. CDR3 coding DNA: TGTGCCAGCAGTTTCGCAGGGGCCACCCTTGGTGGCTACACCTTC. The V gene is TRBV27, the J gene TRBJ1-2, with TRBD1 as a possible D gene (6 bases). CDR1 and CDR2 (germline): MNHEY, SMNVEV (reference sequence). CDR3 length: 15 amino acids. Trimming stripped 3 bases from V and 7 bases from J, with 18 bases between.

The chain couples TRBV6-1 to TRBJ2-7, with D perhaps TRBD1 (6 bases). Trimming left V 2 bases short and J 6 bases short, with 26 bases between. Germline CDR1 reads MNHNS; CDR2 reads SASEGT. CDR3 length: 18 amino acids. The CDR3 DNA sequence: TGTGCCAGCAGTGAAATTCTTGGTGGCCAGGGGATACGAAGCGAGCAGTACTTC. It yields the protein CASSEILGGQGIRSEQYF.

This sequence joins TRBV5-1 and TRBJ1-1, with D perhaps TRBD1 (6 bases). The germline gives CDR1 SGHRS, CDR2 YFSETQ. V was cut by 0 bases and J by 2 bases, with 11 bases left in between. This CDR3 has 15 residues. DNA for the CDR3: TGCGCCAGCAGCTTGGTGGGCAGGGGTAACACTGAAGCTTTCTTT. Encoded protein: CASSLVGRGNTEAFF.

V usage is TRBV6-6 and J usage is TRBJ2-3, with TRBD1 as a possible D gene (6 bases). V lost 6 bases and J 2 bases, leaving 12 bases between the germline ends. The CDR3 contains 14 residues. CDR1 is MNHNY, CDR2 SVGAGI, per germline (reference sequence). CDR3: CASRTTGPTDTQYF. The CDR3 region has the DNA TGTGCCAGCAGGACGACAGGACCCACAGATACGCAGTATTTT.

This clone was detected only a few times. This chain links TRBV24-1 with TRBJ2-5; 7 bases agree with TRBD1. The CDR3 sequence is 16 residues long. Germline V gene lookup returns CDR1 KGHDR and CDR2 SFDVKD. The V and J ends lost 3 bases and 6 bases, in that order; junction bases with no gene match: 12. Written as DNA, the CDR3 is TGTGCCACCAGTGATAGGGGGACAGACTTGTGGAAGACCCAGTACTTC. Protein sequence: CATSDRGTDLWKTQYF.

The CDR3 region has the DNA TGTGCCTGGAGTGTAACATATTCACCCCTCCACTTT. This codes for CAWSVTYSPLHF. The chain uses TRBV30 and TRBJ1-6; D remains ambiguous. The germline V gene has CDR1 GTSNPN and CDR2 SVGIG (reference sequence). V was cut by 0 bases and J by 8 bases, with 5 bases left in between. The length of the CDR3 is 12 residues.

The chain combines TRBV24-1 with TRBJ2-1; D is uncertain. Germline-derived CDR1 and CDR2 are KGHDR and SFDVKD. The ends were cut back, 3 bases at V and 5 bases at J, with 10 bases in the middle. This CDR3 is built from 14 residues. CDR3 residues: CATSDTRRDNEQFF. The DNA of the CDR3 is TGTGCCACCAGTGATACGAGGCGAGACAATGAGCAGTTCTTC.